These T cell receptor beta chains were read from a single sample in a study of T cells in localized non-small cell lung cancer. Repertoires were generated with immunoSEQ multiplex PCR, while TCRdb's copy carries only in-frame clones and drops some. The top ten hold around 4% of the sample, which has around 30,000 clones, about 90% seen once. The sequencing here drew on peripheral blood mononuclear cells, taken before any cancer treatment. The receptors come from a woman aged 40-69 years with stage III lung adenocarcinoma. The CDR3 runs from the conserved cysteine through the conserved F or W. A D gene is named only where the DNA matches it firmly. Clone size appears in some rows only: once, few, many, or a class for an expanded clone.

V gene: TRBV29-1
clone size: NA
J gene: TRBJ1-6
CDR3 length: 13
D gene: NA
CDR3 protein: CSVAKSGNSPLHF
CDR3 DNA: TGCAGCGTTGCGAAGTCGGGGAATTCACCCCTCCACTTT

V gene: TRBV5-1
clone size: NA
J gene: TRBJ2-3
CDR3 length: 13
D gene: NA
CDR3 protein: CASSPASTDTQYF
CDR3 DNA: TGCGCCAGCAGCCCTGCCAGCACAGATACGCAGTATTTT

V gene: TRBV2
clone size: NA
J gene: TRBJ2-1
CDR3 length: 15
D gene: TRBD1
CDR3 protein: CASKSPDRGLNEQFF
CDR3 DNA: TGTGCCAGCAAAAGTCCGGACAGGGGGCTGAATGAGCAGTTCTTC

V gene: TRBV19
clone size: NA
J gene: TRBJ1-1
CDR3 length: 13
D gene: NA
CDR3 protein: CASSGSSGTEAFF
CDR3 DNA: TGTGCCAGTAGTGGCTCATCCGGGACTGAAGCTTTCTTT

V gene: TRBV2
clone size: once
J gene: TRBJ2-3
CDR3 length: 15
D gene: TRBD2
CDR3 protein: CASNLGGGGTDTQYF
CDR3 DNA: TGTGCCAGCAACCTCGGCGGGGGTGGGACAGATACGCAGTATTTT

V gene: TRBV5-6
clone size: NA
J gene: TRBJ2-3
CDR3 length: 14
D gene: TRBD1
CDR3 protein: CASSTSQGADTQYF
CDR3 DNA: TGTGCCAGCAGCACCTCCCAGGGGGCAGATACGCAGTATTTT

V gene: TRBV4-1
clone size: NA
J gene: TRBJ2-7
CDR3 length: 13
D gene: NA
CDR3 protein: CASSRGILYEQYF
CDR3 DNA: TGCGCCAGCAGCCGAGGGATTCTGTACGAGCAGTACTTC

V gene: TRBV11-3
clone size: NA
J gene: TRBJ2-2
CDR3 length: 16
D gene: NA
CDR3 protein: CASSSIGLVNTGELFF
CDR3 DNA: TGTGCCAGCAGCTCAATAGGGTTGGTCAACACCGGGGAGCTGTTTTTT

V gene: TRBV4-3
clone size: once
J gene: TRBJ2-1
CDR3 length: 16
D gene: NA
CDR3 protein: CASSQARERGNNEQFF
CDR3 DNA: TGCGCCAGCAGCCAAGCCCGGGAGAGGGGTAACAATGAGCAGTTCTTC

V gene: TRBV10-2
clone size: NA
J gene: TRBJ1-5
CDR3 length: 15
D gene: TRBD1
CDR3 protein: CASRGDRRGNQPQHF
CDR3 DNA: TGCGCCAGCAGAGGGGACAGAAGGGGCAATCAGCCCCAGCATTTT

V gene: TRBV13
clone size: few
J gene: TRBJ1-5
CDR3 length: 14
D gene: NA
CDR3 protein: CASSTGYSNQPQHF
CDR3 DNA: TGTGCCAGCAGTACAGGTTATAGCAATCAGCCCCAGCATTTT

V gene: TRBV27
clone size: NA
J gene: TRBJ2-3
CDR3 length: 14
D gene: TRBD2
CDR3 protein: CASGLGLGADTQYF
CDR3 DNA: TGTGCCAGCGGCTTGGGACTAGGGGCAGATACGCAGTATTTT

V gene: TRBV6-1
clone size: NA
J gene: TRBJ1-6
CDR3 length: 14
D gene: TRBD1
CDR3 protein: CASSRQGPGSPLHF
CDR3 DNA: TGTGCCAGCAGTCGACAGGGGCCTGGTTCACCCCTCCACTTT

V gene: TRBV4-3
clone size: once
J gene: TRBJ1-5
CDR3 length: 14
D gene: NA
CDR3 protein: CASSQDLGAQPQHF
CDR3 DNA: TGCGCCAGCAGCCAAGATCTGGGTGCGCAGCCCCAGCATTTT

V gene: TRBV7-8
clone size: NA
J gene: TRBJ2-7
CDR3 length: 13
D gene: NA
CDR3 protein: CASSLAGQVEQYF
CDR3 DNA: TGTGCCAGCAGCTTAGCAGGCCAGGTCGAGCAGTACTTC

V gene: TRBV28
clone size: NA
J gene: TRBJ1-3
CDR3 length: 17
D gene: NA
CDR3 protein: CASSLPGLQRTGNTIYF
CDR3 DNA: TGTGCCAGCAGTTTACCGGGACTCCAGAGAACTGGAAACACCATATATTTT

V gene: TRBV18
clone size: NA
J gene: TRBJ2-1
CDR3 length: 15
D gene: TRBD2
CDR3 protein: CASSPGLAGSGEQFF
CDR3 DNA: TGTGCCAGCTCACCGGGACTAGCGGGATCAGGGGAGCAGTTCTTC

V gene: TRBV5-1
clone size: NA
J gene: TRBJ2-1
CDR3 length: 15
D gene: TRBD2
CDR3 protein: CASSFVLASNNEQFF
CDR3 DNA: TGCGCCAGCAGCTTTGTACTAGCGTCTAACAATGAGCAGTTCTTC

V gene: TRBV5-1
clone size: NA
J gene: TRBJ2-3
CDR3 length: 17
D gene: TRBD2
CDR3 protein: CASSLSETLAGADTQYF
CDR3 DNA: TGCGCCAGCAGCTTGAGTGAGACCTTAGCGGGGGCAGATACGCAGTATTTT

V gene: TRBV5-1
clone size: NA
J gene: TRBJ1-5
CDR3 length: 14
D gene: NA
CDR3 protein: CASSLGQDNQPQHF
CDR3 DNA: TGCGCCAGCAGCTTGGGACAGGACAATCAGCCCCAGCATTTT

V gene: TRBV7-2
clone size: once
J gene: TRBJ2-6
CDR3 length: 14
D gene: TRBD2
CDR3 protein: CASSGLAGANVLTF
CDR3 DNA: TGTGCCAGCAGCGGACTAGCTGGGGCCAACGTCCTGACTTTC

V gene: TRBV29-1
clone size: NA
J gene: TRBJ2-2
CDR3 length: 14
D gene: NA
CDR3 protein: CSVEDLEQSGELFF
CDR3 DNA: TGCAGCGTTGAAGATTTAGAACAGTCAGGGGAGCTGTTTTTT

V gene: TRBV5-4
clone size: NA
J gene: TRBJ2-1
CDR3 length: 14
D gene: NA
CDR3 protein: CASSLEGFYNEQFF
CDR3 DNA: TGTGCCAGCAGCTTAGAAGGATTCTACAATGAGCAGTTCTTC

V gene: TRBV28
clone size: NA
J gene: TRBJ1-1
CDR3 length: 14
D gene: TRBD1
CDR3 protein: CASSWTGDGTEAFF
CDR3 DNA: TGTGCCAGCAGTTGGACAGGGGATGGCACTGAAGCTTTCTTT

V gene: TRBV6-1
clone size: NA
J gene: TRBJ1-5
CDR3 length: 14
D gene: NA
CDR3 protein: CASSPSGSNQPQHF
CDR3 DNA: TGTGCCAGCAGTCCCTCAGGTTCAAATCAGCCCCAGCATTTT

V gene: TRBV5-1
clone size: NA
J gene: TRBJ1-3
CDR3 length: 17
D gene: NA
CDR3 protein: CASSHGRVGVSGNTIYF
CDR3 DNA: TGCGCCAGCAGCCACGGACGGGTGGGGGTCTCTGGAAACACCATATATTTT

V gene: TRBV6-5
clone size: once
J gene: TRBJ1-5
CDR3 length: 14
D gene: TRBD1
CDR3 protein: CASREGASNQPQHF
CDR3 DNA: TGTGCCAGCAGGGAGGGGGCTAGCAATCAGCCCCAGCATTTT

V gene: TRBV5-6
clone size: NA
J gene: TRBJ2-7
CDR3 length: 16
D gene: TRBD1
CDR3 protein: CASSPGDRVNSYEQYF
CDR3 DNA: TGTGCCAGCAGCCCCGGGGACAGGGTTAACTCCTACGAGCAGTACTTC

V gene: TRBV7-9
clone size: NA
J gene: TRBJ1-2
CDR3 length: 13
D gene: NA
CDR3 protein: CASSSPARGGYTF
CDR3 DNA: TGTGCCAGCAGCTCCCCAGCGAGGGGTGGCTACACCTTC

V gene: TRBV19
clone size: NA
J gene: TRBJ1-5
CDR3 length: 14
D gene: NA
CDR3 protein: CASRGLNSNQPQHF
CDR3 DNA: TGTGCCAGTAGGGGGTTAAATAGCAATCAGCCCCAGCATTTT

V gene: TRBV10-1
clone size: NA
J gene: TRBJ2-3
CDR3 length: 15
D gene: NA
CDR3 protein: CASSEGAISTDTQYF
CDR3 DNA: TGCGCCAGCAGTGAAGGGGCCATTAGCACAGATACGCAGTATTTT

V gene: TRBV4-1
clone size: NA
J gene: TRBJ1-5
CDR3 length: 15
D gene: TRBD1
CDR3 protein: CASSTGQGPNQPQHF
CDR3 DNA: TGCGCCAGCAGCACGGGACAGGGCCCTAATCAGCCCCAGCATTTT

V gene: TRBV28
clone size: NA
J gene: TRBJ2-3
CDR3 length: 19
D gene: TRBD2
CDR3 protein: CASTPMGLAGWDSPDTQYF
CDR3 DNA: TGTGCCAGCACCCCCATGGGTTTAGCGGGATGGGACTCACCAGATACGCAGTATTTT

V gene: TRBV6-4
clone size: NA
J gene: TRBJ1-1
CDR3 length: 13
D gene: NA
CDR3 protein: CASSTIPNTEAFF
CDR3 DNA: TGTGCCAGCAGTACAATCCCGAACACTGAAGCTTTCTTT

V gene: TRBV27
clone size: NA
J gene: TRBJ2-1
CDR3 length: 12
D gene: TRBD2
CDR3 protein: CASQSGRNEQFF
CDR3 DNA: TGTGCCAGCCAAAGCGGGAGGAATGAGCAGTTCTTC

V gene: TRBV4-1
clone size: NA
J gene: TRBJ1-1
CDR3 length: 13
D gene: NA
CDR3 protein: CASSQVGPTEAFF
CDR3 DNA: TGCGCCAGCAGCCAAGTGGGGCCTACTGAAGCTTTCTTT

V gene: TRBV10-3
clone size: NA
J gene: TRBJ2-5
CDR3 length: 14
D gene: TRBD1
CDR3 protein: CAISRGTGPETQYF
CDR3 DNA: TGTGCCATCAGTCGCGGGACAGGACCAGAGACCCAGTACTTC

V gene: TRBV25-1
clone size: NA
J gene: TRBJ2-3
CDR3 length: 14
D gene: NA
CDR3 protein: CASSEGVGTDTQYF
CDR3 DNA: TGTGCCAGCAGTGAGGGGGTCGGCACAGATACGCAGTATTTT

V gene: TRBV4-3
clone size: NA
J gene: TRBJ2-7
CDR3 length: 16
D gene: TRBD2
CDR3 protein: CASSQQLAGGNHEQYF
CDR3 DNA: TGCGCCAGCAGCCAACAACTAGCGGGAGGAAACCACGAGCAGTACTTC

V gene: TRBV18
clone size: NA
J gene: TRBJ1-1
CDR3 length: 16
D gene: NA
CDR3 protein: CASSPRGGSGNTEAFF
CDR3 DNA: TGTGCCAGCTCACCTAGGGGAGGTTCGGGGAACACTGAAGCTTTCTTT

V gene: TRBV29-1
clone size: NA
J gene: TRBJ2-5
CDR3 length: 17
D gene: TRBD2
CDR3 protein: CSVPGGGWGGFQETQYF
CDR3 DNA: TGCAGCGTCCCCGGGGGAGGCTGGGGGGGTTTCCAAGAGACCCAGTACTTC

V gene: TRBV6-6
clone size: NA
J gene: TRBJ2-3
CDR3 length: 13
D gene: TRBD1
CDR3 protein: CASRTGGTDTQYF
CDR3 DNA: TGTGCCAGCCGGACAGGGGGCACAGATACGCAGTATTTT